This TCR beta chain was captured in a study of OX40 agonist ivuxolimab in advanced cancers. Study-wide results and limits: Expanded clones were, on average, more numerous among CD8+ T cells than CD4+. The work left the antigen specificity of expanded peripheral T cells undetermined.

A history of autoimmune disease or systemic immunosuppression excluded patients. Of note for this clone: Its target is unknown.

Per the germline V gene, CDR1 is LNHDA and CDR2 is SQIVND (reference sequence). V gave up 1 base and J gave up 7 bases, with 11 bases separating them. This CDR3 spans 13 amino acids. Sequencing was performed with immunoSEQ multiplex PCR; in TCRdb, only in-frame clones are kept and a portion is missing. The table has about 30,000 clones, more than 75% seen once. The source is an adult with an advanced solid tumor such as melanoma, head and neck, liver or kidney cancer. The input for sequencing was CD4+ or CD8+ T cells sorted from blood, taken in a trial of the OX40 agonist ivuxolimab. V usage is TRBV19 and J usage is TRBJ2-7; D may match TRBD1 or TRBD2 (5 bases each). This CDR3 is CASSIASWGEQYF. CDR3 coding DNA: TGTGCCAGTAGTATAGCGTCTTGGGGGGAGCAGTACTTC.